This section outlines one T cell receptor (beta chain) sequence together with its context. The CDR3 runs 14 residues. CDR1 SGHRS and CDR2 YFSETQ come from the germline V gene. Trimming removed 2 bases at V and 3 bases at J, with 9 bases between. The data derive from a study of blood T cell repertoires in COVID-19. Study overall: The origin of the acute and convalescent COVID-19 samples was the United States, Italy and Spain.

Per the original data handling: Estimated nucleated cell counts came from reference gene primer amplification. The table came from immunoSEQ multiplex PCR; TCRdb's copy has only in-frame clones and leaves some out. V and J calls and clone size are copied from that table; D and trimming were computed from the DNA. The top ten hold roughly three fifths of the sample, which has approximately 25,000 clones, around 86% seen once. The J gene is TRBJ2-4, the V gene TRBV5-1; D perhaps matches TRBD2 (5 bases). The source is a woman aged 80 or older with acute or convalescent COVID-19. Sequenced material: peripheral blood. The CDR3: CASSLGLDKNIQYF. In DNA form, the CDR3 reads TGCGCCAGCAGCTTAGGACTCGACAAAAACATTCAGTACTTC. Full variable domain (outside the CDR3, taken from reference TRBV5-1 and TRBJ2-4): KAGVTQTPRYLIKTRGQQVTLSCSPISGHRSVSWYQQTPGQGLQFLFEYFSETQRNKGNFPGRFSGRQFSNSRSEMNVSTLELGDSALYLCASSLGLDKNIQYFGAGTRLSVL.